This T cell receptor beta chain was documented in a study of early T cells in non-severe SARS-CoV-2 infection. Study-wide background: Sequencing of bulk RNA from unsorted whole blood was done, without chain pairing.

This clonotype was found a few times. Its antigen is as yet unknown. This CDR3 is built from 13 residues. Germline values: CDR1 SGHAT, CDR2 FQNNGV. V was trimmed by 5 bases and J by 11 bases, leaving 13 bases between them. Attachment of unique molecular identifiers to individual cDNA molecules was performed. TCRdb redid the calling of the 5' RACE reads with MiXCR, one entry per CDR3 protein. This table has 38,000 or so distinct CDR3 sequences, roughly 4.8% appearing once. General study points: There was a bias toward anti-spike CD8 responses in VDJdb matching, which missed private and CD4 specificities.

Sequencing was carried out using whole blood. This receptor was identified in an adult who was a healthcare worker with PCR-confirmed SARS-CoV-2 infection or an uninfected control (not recorded which). This rearrangement joins TRBV11-2 to TRBJ1-6; D is ambiguous. CDR3 sequence: CASSPDGLTPLHF. The DNA of the CDR3 is TGTGCCAGCAGCCCCGATGGGTTAACACCCCTCCACTTT.